These T cell receptor beta chains were read from a single sample in a study of CD8+CD57+ T cells in acquired aplastic anemia. TCRdb reprocessed the reads with MiXCR, giving one entry per CDR3 protein. This sample has tens of thousands of distinct CDR3 sequences; over 35% occur once, and the top ten carry roughly 70%. Sequencing was done on a sample of sorted CD4+, CD8+, or CD8+CD57+ T cells (not recorded which) from PBMCs. The origin of the receptors is a human donor in good health, serving as a control. CDR3s include the opening cysteine and the closing phenylalanine or tryptophan. Each record gives: V gene, CDR3 protein.

V gene: TRBV25-1
CDR3 protein: CASSDRGSQETQYF

V gene: TRBV15
CDR3 protein: CATSRVPTSGGETQYF

V gene: TRBV7-8
CDR3 protein: CASSLRSTEAFF

V gene: TRBV9
CDR3 protein: CASSPQGGVGEKLFF

V gene: TRBV25-1
CDR3 protein: CASSALAGGGDTQYF

V gene: TRBV11-2
CDR3 protein: CASSTTVPDTQYF

V gene: TRBV10-2
CDR3 protein: CASSDGLNTEAFF

V gene: TRBV2
CDR3 protein: CARSERVVGGSFSSLHF

V gene: TRBV15
CDR3 protein: CATRAQAFQETQYF

V gene: TRBV12-5
CDR3 protein: CASGHPPRGDGYTF

V gene: TRBV7-2
CDR3 protein: CASSLGQNTGELFF

V gene: TRBV10-3
CDR3 protein: CAIREGTGVYGYTF

V gene: TRBV30
CDR3 protein: CALVQPDRYEQYF

V gene: TRBV5-1
CDR3 protein: CASSSGLYEQYF

V gene: TRBV20-1
CDR3 protein: CSALGQGYEQYF

V gene: TRBV6-1
CDR3 protein: CASSGGQGAIHEQFF

V gene: TRBV29-1
CDR3 protein: CSAETATSAEAFF

V gene: TRBV10-3
CDR3 protein: CAISEYRQGGGTEAFF

V gene: TRBV2
CDR3 protein: CSTSGAYEQYF

V gene: TRBV25-1
CDR3 protein: CASSKGGGSGANVLTF

V gene: TRBV11-1
CDR3 protein: CASSLVLVGSTDTQYF

V gene: TRBV7-9
CDR3 protein: CASSEQYF

V gene: TRBV7-9
CDR3 protein: CASSLGTGGVYGYTF

V gene: TRBV24-1
CDR3 protein: CATSLLENEQFF

V gene: TRBV12-3/TRBV12-4
CDR3 protein: CASSFGKNTEAFF

V gene: TRBV2
CDR3 protein: CASSEEENTEAFF

V gene: TRBV19
CDR3 protein: CASSSGRPSSYNEQFF

V gene: TRBV25-1
CDR3 protein: CASSTGHLEGAFF

V gene: TRBV2
CDR3 protein: CASRVGQLGETQYF

V gene: TRBV2
CDR3 protein: CASIGTSGEGELFF

V gene: TRBV12-3/TRBV12-4
CDR3 protein: CASSPDSYYGYTF

V gene: TRBV29-1
CDR3 protein: CSPRLAGEARETQYF

V gene: TRBV10-2
CDR3 protein: CASSERGDATQYF

V gene: TRBV7-8
CDR3 protein: CASSPIGETQYF

V gene: TRBV20-1
CDR3 protein: CSASSSVPAGVYEQYF

V gene: TRBV2
CDR3 protein: CASSARDRGGEQFF

V gene: TRBV19
CDR3 protein: CASSPWEGADTEAFF

V gene: TRBV19
CDR3 protein: CASSPRDAYEQYF

V gene: TRBV20-1
CDR3 protein: CSARVEGGKLTEAFF

V gene: TRBV2
CDR3 protein: CASSEAGQVSPLHF

V gene: TRBV25-1
CDR3 protein: CASSALAGVEF

V gene: TRBV7-6
CDR3 protein: CASSPRMGSDKVFF

V gene: TRBV10-3
CDR3 protein: CATRAGGTQETQYF

V gene: TRBV9
CDR3 protein: CASSRTGNANSPLHF

V gene: TRBV15
CDR3 protein: CATSTYYEQYF

V gene: TRBV3-1
CDR3 protein: CASSQDWEGMSNQPQHF

V gene: TRBV10-2
CDR3 protein: CASSEKSATNEKLFF

V gene: TRBV4-2
CDR3 protein: CASRGVGGDTQYF

V gene: TRBV7-6
CDR3 protein: CASSRGAQETQYF

V gene: TRBV2
CDR3 protein: CASSDGPRILSNQPQHF

V gene: TRBV7-8
CDR3 protein: CASSLGTDMNTEAFF

V gene: TRBV7-2
CDR3 protein: CASSLADNSYEQYF

V gene: TRBV6-1
CDR3 protein: CASSEEFNRDEAFF

V gene: TRBV6-5
CDR3 protein: CASSYGGVTDTQYF